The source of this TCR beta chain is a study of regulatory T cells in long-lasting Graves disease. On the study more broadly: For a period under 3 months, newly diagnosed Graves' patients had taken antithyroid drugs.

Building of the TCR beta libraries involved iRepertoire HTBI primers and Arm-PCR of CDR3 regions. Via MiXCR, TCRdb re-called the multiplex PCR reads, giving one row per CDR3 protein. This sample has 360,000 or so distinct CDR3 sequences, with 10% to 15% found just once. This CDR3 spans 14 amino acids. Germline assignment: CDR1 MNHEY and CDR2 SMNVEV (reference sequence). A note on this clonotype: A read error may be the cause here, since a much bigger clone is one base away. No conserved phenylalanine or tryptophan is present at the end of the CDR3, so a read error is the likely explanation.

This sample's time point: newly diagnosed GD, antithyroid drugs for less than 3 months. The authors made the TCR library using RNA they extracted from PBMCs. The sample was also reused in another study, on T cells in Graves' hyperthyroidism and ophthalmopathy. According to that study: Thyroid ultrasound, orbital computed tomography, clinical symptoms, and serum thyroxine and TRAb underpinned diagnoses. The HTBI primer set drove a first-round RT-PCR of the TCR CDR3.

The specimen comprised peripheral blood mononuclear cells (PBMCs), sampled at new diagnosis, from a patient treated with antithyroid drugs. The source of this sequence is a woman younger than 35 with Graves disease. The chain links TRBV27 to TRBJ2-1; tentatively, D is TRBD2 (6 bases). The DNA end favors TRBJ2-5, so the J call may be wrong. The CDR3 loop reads CASSLRGSQETQYL. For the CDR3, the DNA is TGTGCCAGCAGTTTACGGGGGAGCCAAGAGACCCAGTACCTC.